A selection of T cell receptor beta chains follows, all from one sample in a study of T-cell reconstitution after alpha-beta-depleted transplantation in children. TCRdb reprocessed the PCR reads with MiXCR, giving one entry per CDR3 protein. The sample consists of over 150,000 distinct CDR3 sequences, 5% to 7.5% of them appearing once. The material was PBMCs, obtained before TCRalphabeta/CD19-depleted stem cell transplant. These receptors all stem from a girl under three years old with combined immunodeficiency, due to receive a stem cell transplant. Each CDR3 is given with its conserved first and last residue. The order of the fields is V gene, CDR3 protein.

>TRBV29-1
CSVEEASSGGFYEQYF
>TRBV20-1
CSARGPGQETQYF
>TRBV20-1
CSARDADEQFF
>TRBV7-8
CASSWGQYEQYF
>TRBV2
CASRVSGYSSYNEQFF
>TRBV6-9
CASSYPCNSYNEQFF
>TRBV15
CATSRDRGAKNIQYF
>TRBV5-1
CASSLPRLAGFSYEQYF
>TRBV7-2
CASSLERGDRWDTQYF
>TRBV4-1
CASSQWEAKNIQYF
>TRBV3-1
CASSQDPGETETQYF
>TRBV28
CASSVYRDRHQETQYF
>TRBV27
CASSLTAWNTEAFF
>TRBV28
CASSFDRPKNIQYF
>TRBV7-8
CASSSSGPYEQYF
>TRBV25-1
CASSPSSNTGELFF
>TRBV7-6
CASSLVPGEDEQYF
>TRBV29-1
CSVEIGTTQETQYF
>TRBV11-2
CASSLALAGSSYNEQFF
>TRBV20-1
CSARDLATYNEQFF
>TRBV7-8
CASSLPERGKSYNEQFF
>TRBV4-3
CASSQDDLFTGELFF
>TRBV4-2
CASSQIGTIYNEQFF
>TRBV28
CASSLRLWTEHNEQFF
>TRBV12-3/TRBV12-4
CASSLVQDPRIVYTF
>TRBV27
CASSRTVSYEQYF
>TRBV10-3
CAITRGRFLNTEAFF
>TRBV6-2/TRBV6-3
CASSYNRLAGSYEQFF
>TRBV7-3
CASSLDSHTDTQYF
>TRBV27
CASSSGQGVQETQYF
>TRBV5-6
CASSLGQLAGGFNEQFF
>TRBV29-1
CSPGQGANQYF